The following is a T cell receptor (beta chain) sequence with its context. Antigen unknown. Clones were sequenced by immunoSEQ multiplex PCR, and TCRdb holds only the in-frame ones, with some missing. Among about 110,000 clones listed, around 85% were seen once. Germline lookup yields CDR1 SQVTM and CDR2 ANQGSEA. Trimming cost V 6 bases and J 2 bases, with 10 bases left between them. The CDR3 has 12 amino acids. The sample belongs to a study of cytomegalovirus exposure and HLA in healthy donors. Broader study findings: Using the classifier, cytomegalovirus status was reportedly diagnosed with high specificity and sensitivity.

Sequenced input: PBMCs. The rearrangement joins TRBV29-1 to TRBJ2-5, with D maybe TRBD1 (5 bases). The sequence was obtained from a woman aged 18-29 years in good health and CMV-seronegative. CDR3 residues: CSVAQGQETQYF. CDR3 coding DNA: TGCAGCGTGGCTCAGGGACAAGAGACCCAGTACTTC.